This TCR beta chain was observed in a study of T cells after yellow fever vaccination (dated by TCRdb to between 2018 and 2021). Broadly, across the study: The SMART-Seq v4 Ultra Low Input RNA kit was used to prepare libraries from fractions with low cell numbers. Two healthy male donors, one aged 18 to 30 and one aged 30 to 40 years, were included in the cohort. Blood samples were taken at several timepoints before and after primary and secondary immunization, and bulk PBMC replicates and cell subsets were isolated. To track T-cell clones before and after primary and booster YFV17D yellow fever vaccination, bulk TCR alpha and beta repertoires were sequenced longitudinally. Overall results and qualifications from the work: The study included only two donors, which limits how far the findings can be generalized. Compared with the primary T-cell response, the secondary T-cell response was faster but weaker, reaching its peak on day 5 rather than on day 15. Most clones expanded after primary vaccination were re-detected after the booster (about 95% of CD4 and 88% of CD8), suggesting broad memory maintenance. Because abundant contaminating clonotypes from the bulk population could be contained in FACS-sorted repertoires, computational filtering was required. A small fraction of clonotypes showed up in both the CD4 and CD8 compartments, probably as a result of convergent recombination.

TCR cDNA was made using 5'RACE template switching, a step that added a universal primer site and unique molecular identifiers. Priming for cDNA synthesis came from both the TCR alpha and TCR beta constant segments. Library amplification used two PCR steps, and the second PCR step added sample barcodes and sequencing adapters. Libraries were sequenced on Illumina HiSeq 2500 (2x100 bp) or NovaSeq (2x150 bp). As for how the authors treated the data: MIGEC was used to demultiplex reads and collapse the reads into UMI consensus sequences, and MiXCR was used for V(D)J alignment. Vaccine-responding clonotypes were identified with edgeR using replicate PBMC samples, with FDR below 0.01 and a log2 fold change above 5 up to day 15 being required. Each bulk clonotype received a CD4 or CD8 identity based on whether the sequenced CD4 or CD8 repertoire contained that clonotype at higher abundance. TCRdb ran its own pipeline on the public reads, namely fastp trimming at Q25 and MiXCR clone calling, and kept in-frame beta chains. Here each entry gathers all rows of one CDR3 protein and keeps the most common genes and DNA. The V and J calls, along with clone size, are taken from TCRdb and not from the paper's own processing. The sample table holds under 700,000 distinct CDR3 sequences, of which 17% were seen once. 17% of the sample belongs to the ten largest clones.

This specimen's treatment or condition label, per the study, means: live attenuated yellow fever vaccine strain. At each blood-draw timepoint, two biological replicates of bulk PBMCs were obtained. PBMCs were isolated from peripheral blood using a standard Ficoll-Paque protocol. RNA was extracted with TriZol from bulk PBMCs, CD4 and CD8 fractions, and dextramer-positive and dextramer-negative fractions. Counted from cysteine to phenylalanine, this CDR3 has 14 amino acids. Only the CDR3 region is kept as DNA, spanning 42 bases read in frame from base 1. The V and J ends are trimmed by 4 bases and 5 bases, leaving 14 bases between them. Via the germline V gene, CDR1 is MDHEN and CDR2 SYDVKM. Of note for this clonotype: It lacks a known antigen. Base-call qualities are not available, and no considerably larger clone is one nucleotide away.

This clonotype originated in a man between 18 and 35 years old who received the YFV17D yellow fever vaccine. Sequenced here: PBMCs, sampled about 5 days after the first yellow fever vaccination. The rearranged segments are TRBV28 and TRBJ2-5, with a weak D call of TRBD1 (6 bases match). This receptor has the CDR3 CASSSQGPFETQYF. Read as DNA, the sequence is TGTGCCAGCAGTTCACAGGGTCCTTTTGAGACCCAGTACTTC. Full variable domain (CDR3 extended with the reference TRBV28 and TRBJ2-5 proteins): DVKVTQSSRYLVKRTGEKVFLECVQDMDHENMFWYRQDPGLGLRLIYFSYDVKMKEKGDIPEGYSVSREKKERFSLILESASTNQTSMYLCASSSQGPFETQYFGPGTRLLVL.